The 7 T cell receptor beta chains presented below share a single source sample, sequenced in a study of blood T cell repertoires in COVID-19. TCRdb's table, derived via immunoSEQ multiplex PCR, lists solely in-frame clones and lacks some. In the table there are 150,000 to 200,000 clones, more than 80% of which are singletons. Sequencing used peripheral blood. The receptors were sampled from a man aged 50-59 years with acute or convalescent COVID-19.

This chain uses TRBV9 with TRBJ2-3; a weak D match, TRBD2 (5 bases). V was trimmed by 4 bases and J by 0 bases, leaving 15 bases between them. There are 16 residues in the CDR3. The germline V gene encodes CDR1 SGDLS and CDR2 YYNGEE. DNA for the CDR3: TGTGCCAGCAGCCCGGGTCGGGGTTCTAGCACAGATACGCAGTATTTT. This translates into CASSPGRGSSTDTQYF.

CDR3 coding DNA: TGTGCCTGGAGTGTACAGGGGGCGCACACTGAAGCTTTCTTT. It translates to CAWSVQGAHTEAFF. V gene TRBV30 combines with J gene TRBJ1-1; 9 bases are shared with TRBD1. CDR3 length: 14 residues. Germline V gene sequence: CDR1 GTSNPN, CDR2 SVGIG (reference sequence). Trimming removed 0 bases from V and 3 bases from J; junction bases left unmatched: 2.

The chain carries TRBV13 and TRBJ1-2; D is possibly TRBD1 (5 bases). The CDR3 is 12 amino acids. Trimming stripped 3 bases from V and 6 bases from J, with 8 bases between. The V gene's germline CDR1 is PRHDT and CDR2 FYEKMQ (reference sequence). The CDR3 bases are TGTGCCAGCAGCTTCGGAGGGGATGGCTACACCTTC. It translates to CASSFGGDGYTF.

At least ten counts were recorded for this clone. CDR3 sequence (DNA): TGTGCCAGCAGCTCACGGTATACTAATGAAAAACTGTTTTTT. It is translated as CASSSRYTNEKLFF. The chain combines TRBV7-6 with TRBJ1-4; D remains unclear. This CDR3 has 14 amino acids. CDR1 and CDR2 from the germline V gene are SGHVS and FNYEAQ. Trimming took 4 bases from V and 2 from J, leaving 8 bases between them.

This clone showed up just a few times. The V and J genes are TRBV13 and TRBJ2-7; 7 bases are shared with TRBD1. Germline values: CDR1 PRHDT, CDR2 FYEKMQ (reference sequence). After removal of 4 bases from V and 2 bases from J, the junction contained 5 bases not matched to a gene. This CDR3 spans 14 amino acids. CDR3 region: CASSSPGQTYEQYF. In DNA, the CDR3 is TGTGCCAGCAGCTCACCGGGACAGACCTACGAGCAGTACTTC. Using reference TRBV13 and TRBJ2-7 for the parts outside the CDR3, the full variable domain is AAGVIQSPRHLIKEKRETATLKCYPIPRHDTVYWYQQGPGQDPQFLISFYEKMQSDKGSIPDRFSAQQFSDYHSELNMSSLELGDSALYFCASSSPGQTYEQYFGPGTRLTVT.

The rearrangement uses TRBV29-1 and TRBJ2-3; TRBD2 matches 9 bases. The ends lost 6 bases at V and 4 bases at J; junction bases unmatched: 5. The CDR3 is made up of 13 amino acids. Germline loops: CDR1 SQVTM, CDR2 ANQGSEA. CDR3 coding DNA: TGCAGCGTCCCAGCGGGGGGTTCAGATACGCAGTATTTT. Protein: CSVPAGGSDTQYF.

In DNA form, the CDR3 reads TGTGCCAGCAGCGACAGTCGGGGGGCAGGGGAAAAACTGTTTTTT. Protein: CASSDSRGAGEKLFF. The V call is TRBV7-2, the J call TRBJ1-4; tentative D call: TRBD1 (6 bases). The V gene's germline CDR1 is SGHTA and CDR2 FQGNSA. Trimming removed 5 bases at V and 8 bases at J, with 18 bases between. This CDR3 is built from 15 residues.